Sequencing of this T cell receptor (beta chain) was carried out in a study of T cell responses to AZD1222 COVID-19 vaccine. Study-wide context: Samples with a second dose at about 4 or about 12 weeks were pooled together.

Germline CDR1 is SNHLY and CDR2 is FYNNEI. The CDR3 is made up of 13 amino acids. V lost 6 bases to trimming and J lost 4 bases, with 10 bases between them. Study findings and constraints: Breadth and depth of Spike-specific TCRs rose after two AZD1222 doses. Repertoires in all cases were sampled only once the peak T cell response had passed. In a largely white British group with more females than males, clonal diversity was possibly underestimated.

Assay used: immunoSEQ multiplex PCR; TCRdb lists only in-frame clones, some missing. The table includes more than 85,000 clones, more than 75% detected once. On this clone: Its antigen is not identified.

The rearrangement links TRBV2 to TRBJ1-3; no firm D call. This material consisted of peripheral blood, taken on day 0 of AZD1222 vaccination. The sequence came from an adult in good health. The CDR3 sequence is CASRTQSGNTIYF. In DNA, the CDR3 is TGTGCCAGCAGGACACAGTCCGGAAACACCATATATTTT. Combining the CDR3 with reference TRBV2 and TRBJ1-3 gives the whole variable domain EPEVTQTPSHQVTQMGQEVILRCVPISNHLYFYWYRQILGQKVEFLVSFYNNEISEKSEIFDDQFSVERPDGSNFTLKIRSTKLEDSAMYFCASRTQSGNTIYFGEGSWLTVV.